Each of the 20 T cell receptor beta chains below was sequenced from the same sample in a study of identical twins. TCRdb processed the 5' RACE reads anew with MiXCR; each CDR3 protein has one entry. The repertoire consists of approximately 680,000 distinct CDR3 sequences, with under 8.5% occurring once and the leading ten covering 1.6%. These sequences were also reported in another study, on yellow fever vaccine responses in identical twins.

The sample comprised PBMCs. These receptors were obtained from a woman aged 18-35 years in good health.

J is TRBJ2-1 and V is TRBV7-9; 8 nucleotides match TRBD1. Trimming at V came to 7 bases and at J to 4 bases, leaving 6 bases not matched to a gene. Germline-derived CDR1 and CDR2 are SEHNR and FQNEAQ (reference sequence). The CDR3 has 14 amino acids. The CDR3 spells CASTQGAVYNEQFF. As DNA, the CDR3 is TGTGCCAGCACGCAGGGGGCTGTGTACAATGAGCAGTTCTTC.

This clonotype appeared a few times. This sequence joins TRBV10-3 and TRBJ2-3, with 8 bases aligning to TRBD2. Germline V gene lookup returns CDR1 ENHRY and CDR2 SYGVKD. Unmatched junction bases numbered 6, after V lost 8 bases and J lost 2 bases. CDR3 length: 14 amino acids. The CDR3 loop reads CAIGAGGNTDTQYF. The CDR3 region has the DNA TGTGCCATCGGGGCGGGAGGAAACACAGATACGCAGTATTTT.

This clonotype was seen a handful of times. CDR3 DNA sequence: TGCGCCAGCAGCCAAGATGGGGGGCGTGGTGAAAAACTGTTTTTT. It yields the protein CASSQDGGRGEKLFF. The rearrangement joins TRBV4-1 to TRBJ1-4; possibly TRBD1 for D (6 bases). The germline V gene encodes CDR1 MGHRA and CDR2 YSYEKL. CDR3 length: 15 residues. V lost 0 bases and J 7 bases, leaving 12 bases between the germline ends.

The rearrangement links TRBV18 to TRBJ2-1; TRBD1 is a possible D gene (6 bases). The CDR3 length is 16 residues. From germline, CDR1 is KGHSH and CDR2 LQKENI. V lost 3 bases and J lost 6, with 18 bases in between. The CDR3 coding sequence is TGTGCCAGCTCACCCCAGACAGGTTATTCTTCCAATGAGCAGTTCTTC. It specifies CASSPQTGYSSNEQFF. The full variable domain, with the rest looked up from reference TRBV18 and TRBJ2-1, is NAGVMQNPRHLVRRRGQEARLRCSPMKGHSHVYWYRQLPEEGLKFMVYLQKENIIDESGMPKERFSAEFPKEGPSILRIQQVVRGDSAAYFCASSPQTGYSSNEQFFGPGTRLTVL.

This clonotype came up many times. The genes are TRBV12-3 or TRBV12-4 and TRBJ2-1; 7 bases map to TRBD2. The CDR3 runs to 14 residues. Trimming removed 9 bases from V and 1 base from J; junction bases left unmatched: 6. The CDR3 DNA is TGTGCCAGTACCTCGGGGGGATCCTACAATGAGCAGTTCTTC. Protein: CASTSGGSYNEQFF.

This clonotype was seen many times. The V and J genes are TRBV4-2 and TRBJ1-5, with 9 bases identical to TRBD1. This CDR3 contains 15 residues. Per germline, CDR1 LGHNA and CDR2 YNFKEQ. After removal of 3 bases from V and 4 bases from J, the junction contained 4 bases not matched to a gene. The CDR3 sequence is CASSQGDRDNQPQHF. CDR3 sequence (DNA): TGTGCCAGCAGCCAGGGGGACAGGGATAATCAGCCCCAGCATTTT.

This clonotype has at least ten counts. The V call is TRBV24-1, the J call TRBJ2-3, with D maybe TRBD1 (5 bases). Trimming removed 6 bases at V and 4 bases at J, with 19 bases between. The CDR3 spans 16 residues. Germline V gene data show CDR1 as KGHDR and CDR2 as SFDVKD. CDR3: CATSPGPHHPADTQYF. CDR3 DNA sequence: TGTGCCACCAGTCCAGGGCCGCACCATCCCGCAGATACGCAGTATTTT.

This clonotype was counted between two and nine times. V usage is TRBV14 and J usage is TRBJ2-3, with TRBD2 as a possible D gene (5 bases). Trimming shortened V by 0 bases and J by 8 bases, and 12 bases separated the two germline ends. CDR1 and CDR2 from the germline V gene are SGHDN and FVKESK. The CDR3 extends over 14 amino acids. CDR3 sequence: CASSQDRILATQYF. As DNA, the CDR3 is TGTGCCAGCAGCCAAGATCGGATTCTAGCTACGCAGTATTTT.

This clonotype was seen repeatedly, ten times or more. V and J are TRBV11-1 and TRBJ2-2; D unclear. The CDR3 runs to 14 residues. The V and J ends lost 5 bases and 4 bases respectively, with 11 bases between them. Germline CDR1 reads SGHAT; CDR2 reads FQDESV (reference sequence). In DNA, the CDR3 is TGTGCCAGCAGCCCTGGACCGGGCACCGGGGAGCTGTTTTTT. Amino acid sequence: CASSPGPGTGELFF.

This clonotype was found a few times. CDR3 region: CAINRQGVTDTQYF. Written as DNA, the CDR3 is TGTGCCATCAACAGACAGGGTGTGACAGATACGCAGTATTTT. The V and J genes are TRBV10-3 and TRBJ2-3; 7 nucleotides align to TRBD1. CDR3 length equals 14 residues. The trim removed 7 bases at V and 3 bases at J, leaving 7 bases unmatched. The germline gives CDR1 ENHRY, CDR2 SYGVKD.

The V call is TRBV29-1, the J call TRBJ1-1, with 9 bases that match TRBD1. The CDR3 has 23 amino acids. V lost 4 bases, J lost 0 bases, and 30 bases stayed unmatched. CDR1 is SQVTM and CDR2 is ANQGSEA in the germline V gene. In nucleotides, the CDR3 is TGCAGCGTTGTGGGTCATACGAAGTCCCGGGACAGGGACCCTCCTTCCATGAACACTGAAGCTTTCTTT. It yields the protein CSVVGHTKSRDRDPPSMNTEAFF.

This clonotype was recorded at least ten times. This chain joins TRBV20-1 and TRBJ2-5, with TRBD1 matching 7 bases. Per germline, CDR1 DFQATT and CDR2 SNEGSKA (reference sequence). CDR3 length: 12 amino acids. V trimming: 3 bases; J trimming: 5 bases; junction bases outside the gene matches: 3. The CDR3 protein is CSASGQAETQYF. CDR3 DNA sequence: TGCAGTGCTAGTGGACAGGCGGAGACCCAGTACTTC.

This clonotype was counted many times. V and J are TRBV6-5 and TRBJ1-5, with a weak D call TRBD1 (5 bases). Germline CDR1 reads MNHEY; CDR2 reads SVGAGI. Trimming removed 0 bases from V and 9 bases from J, with 12 bases in between. There are 14 residues in the CDR3. This chain's CDR3 is CASSYSMDNAPQHF. DNA for the CDR3: TGTGCCAGCAGTTACTCGATGGACAACGCGCCCCAGCATTTT.

This clonotype was counted a few times. The chain couples TRBV5-5 to TRBJ1-4, with D unresolved. The CDR3 totals 17 residues. Germline values: CDR1 SGHKS, CDR2 YYEKEE (reference sequence). Trimming left V 0 bases short and J 7 bases short, with 19 bases between. The CDR3, as DNA: TGTGCCAGCAGCTTGGATCCCGGCAGACCTGGAGGTGAAAAACTGTTTTTT. Translation: CASSLDPGRPGGEKLFF.

In this sample, this clonotype turned up many times. The chain combines TRBV10-3 with TRBJ2-4, with 8 positions matching TRBD1. The junction had 4 bases not matched to a gene; V was cut back by 6 bases and J by 9 bases. Per germline, CDR1 ENHRY and CDR2 SYGVKD. The CDR3 spans 12 residues. DNA for the CDR3: TGTGCCATCAGGCAAACAGGGGGCATTCAGTACTTC. As protein: CAIRQTGGIQYF.

This clonotype was counted between two and nine times. The genes are TRBV20-1 and TRBJ2-7, with D maybe TRBD2 (6 bases). CDR3 length: 13 residues. Trimming cost V 7 bases and J 2 bases, with 15 bases left between them. The V gene's germline CDR1 is DFQATT and CDR2 SNEGSKA (reference sequence). The CDR3, as DNA: TGCAGTGTTCCGGACTACAGAACCTACGAGCAGTACGTC. This encodes CSVPDYRTYEQYV.

This clonotype was seen a handful of times. The chain combines TRBV10-1 with TRBJ2-2; 7 bases match TRBD1. Looked up from germline, CDR1 is WNHNN and CDR2 is SYGVQD (reference sequence). With 4 bases clipped from V and 3 bases from J, the junction kept 5 bases outside the gene matches. CDR3 length equals 15 residues. The CDR3 sequence: CASSVDRLDTGELFF. CDR3 coding DNA: TGCGCCAGCAGTGTGGACAGGTTGGACACCGGGGAGCTGTTTTTT.

This clonotype was counted ten times or more. The gene calls are TRBV29-1 and TRBJ2-1, with a possible D match to TRBD2 (7 bases). Trimming stripped 6 bases from V and 6 bases from J, with 21 bases between. The CDR3 sequence is 15 residues long. Germline V gene lookup returns CDR1 SQVTM and CDR2 ANQGSEA. CDR3 in amino acids: CSVPTSGGGSNEQFF. CDR3 nucleotide sequence: TGCAGCGTCCCAACATCGGGCGGGGGCTCCAATGAGCAGTTCTTC.

This clonotype appeared a few times. The chain uses TRBV20-1 and TRBJ1-1; D perhaps matches TRBD1 (5 bases). This CDR3 is 13 amino acids long. Between the trimmed V and J ends, which lost 1 base and 6 bases, there was a span of 12 bases. CDR1 is DFQATT and CDR2 is SNEGSKA in the germline V gene (reference sequence). The CDR3 reads CSARVGVTAEAFF. CDR3 nucleotides: TGCAGTGCTAGAGTGGGGGTGACAGCTGAAGCTTTCTTT.

This clonotype was observed a handful of times. The J gene is TRBJ1-2, the V gene TRBV7-9; a possible D gene is TRBD1 (5 bases). The length of the CDR3 is 14 residues. Trimming took off 7 bases at V and 2 bases at J, with 14 bases between the two ends. The germline gives CDR1 SEHNR, CDR2 FQNEAQ (reference sequence). CDR3 DNA sequence: TGTGCCAGCAACTCCGACAGTCTCAACTATGGCTACACCTTC. Protein sequence: CASNSDSLNYGYTF. The whole variable domain, filled in from reference TRBV7-9 and TRBJ1-2, reads DTGVSQNPRHKITKRGQNVTFRCDPISEHNRLYWYRQTLGQGPEFLTYFQNEAQLEKSRLLSDRFSAERPKGSFSTLEIQRTEQGDSAMYLCASNSDSLNYGYTFGSGTRLTVV.